In its sample, the clone carrying this TCR beta chain was seen a few times. The antigen remains undetermined. Sampling consisted of one heparinised blood draw per donor, averaging roughly 0.12 L. The data are from a study of beta chain features in type 1 diabetes. The wider study: What patients shared with healthy donors was a similar profile of age, gender and cell yields.

The study, taken as a whole, reports: Significant though moderate, a shortening of TCRB CDR3s appeared in all four CD4+ subsets of Type 1 diabetes patients.

Deletions cut 5 bases from V and 3 bases from J, with 8 bases between. The CDR3 is 11 amino acids. The germline CDR1 and CDR2 sequences are SQVTM and ANQGSEA. Every isolated RNA sample was fully reverse transcribed, so sequencing captured expressed TCRB transcripts. Profiled with immunoSEQ multiplex PCR; TCRdb holds only in-frame clones, not every one. This sample has about 340,000 clones; 9.3% occur once, and the top ten carry approximately 1%. Sequencing used central memory CD4+ T cells from blood. J is TRBJ2-7 and V is TRBV29-1; D call uncertain. This clonotype originated in a man aged 25-45 years with type 1 diabetes. The CDR3 sequence: CSVTVYYEQYF. CDR3 sequence (DNA): TGCAGCGTTACAGTTTACTACGAGCAGTACTTC.